A selection of T cell receptor beta chains follows, all from one sample in a study of blood T cell repertoires in COVID-19. This table comes from immunoSEQ multiplex PCR, and its TCRdb copy is limited to in-frame clones, with some not included. The repertoire holds about 240,000 clones, 88% seen once, with around 0.98% in the top ten. Sequencing was carried out using peripheral blood. All receptors come from a woman aged 40 to 50 who had recovered from COVID-19. Each CDR3 is given with its conserved first and last residue. Fields, in order: D gene, clone size, V gene, J gene, CDR3 protein, CDR3 DNA. D genes are given only for firm matches. Where a row states a size, it is once, few, many or the class of an expanded clone; other rows omit it.

>TRBD1|-|TRBV9|TRBJ1-2
CASSAPPGQVLGGYTF
TGTGCCAGCAGCGCCCCCCCGGGACAGGTCCTGGGAGGCTACACCTTC
>TRBD1|-|TRBV19|TRBJ1-4
CASRTGREKLFF
TGTGCCAGCAGGACAGGGCGAGAAAAACTGTTTTTT
>-|-|TRBV4-1|TRBJ2-7
CASSHGGSSYEQYF
TGCGCCAGCAGCCATGGGGGGAGCTCCTACGAGCAGTACTTC
>-|-|TRBV7-2|TRBJ2-5
CASSPDWETQYF
TGTGCCAGCAGCCCCGACTGGGAGACCCAGTACTTC
>TRBD1|-|TRBV13|TRBJ2-3
CASSLYGTGANTQYF
TGTGCCAGCAGCTTATATGGGACAGGGGCTAATACGCAGTATTTT
>-|-|TRBV2|TRBJ2-7
CASSRGPGYEQYF
TGTGCCAGCTCAAGGGGCCCGGGCTACGAGCAGTACTTC
>TRBD1|-|TRBV11-3|TRBJ2-3
CASSLQGELSTDTQYF
TGTGCCAGCAGCTTACAGGGGGAGCTCAGCACAGATACGCAGTATTTT
>-|-|TRBV5-1|TRBJ1-4
CASSLGGLNNEKLFF
TGCGCCAGCAGCTTGGGTGGACTCAATAATGAAAAACTGTTTTTT
>-|-|TRBV28|TRBJ2-1
CASSPAGSRPEGEQFF
TGTGCCAGCAGTCCCGCCGGGAGCCGCCCCGAAGGGGAGCAGTTCTTC
>-|few|TRBV5-4|TRBJ1-5
CASSLEQGQPQHF
TGTGCCAGCAGCTTGGAACAGGGCCAGCCCCAGCATTTT
>TRBD1|-|TRBV5-5|TRBJ1-4
CASSAPTGGWEKLFF
TGTGCCAGCAGCGCACCGACAGGGGGTTGGGAAAAACTGTTTTTT
>TRBD1|once|TRBV5-5|TRBJ2-2
CASSSGQGANTGELFF
TGTGCCAGCAGCTCTGGACAGGGCGCGAACACCGGGGAGCTGTTTTTT
>TRBD2|-|TRBV11-1|TRBJ2-1
CASSRGGPPYNEQFF
TGTGCCAGCAGCCGGGGAGGGCCACCTTACAATGAGCAGTTCTTC
>TRBD1|once|TRBV23-1|TRBJ2-1
CASSQSPGTGMVSGPYNEQFF
TGCGCCAGCAGTCAATCACCCGGGACAGGGATGGTTAGCGGCCCTTACAATGAGCAGTTCTTC
>-|-|TRBV30|TRBJ1-1
CAWTWATEAFF
TGTGCCTGGACCTGGGCCACTGAAGCTTTCTTT
>TRBD1|-|TRBV27|TRBJ1-6
CASSFPRRGRVNSPLHF
TGTGCCAGCAGTTTCCCCCGCAGGGGGCGCGTTAATTCACCCCTCCACTTT
>TRBD1|once|TRBV5-1|TRBJ2-7
CASSLAQQGYEQYF
TGCGCCAGCAGCTTGGCCCAACAGGGGTACGAGCAGTACTTC
>-|-|TRBV5-1|TRBJ2-1
CASSLYSPSRSYNEQFF
TGCGCCAGCAGCTTGTACTCTCCTAGTCGGTCCTACAATGAGCAGTTCTTC
>-|-|TRBV6-2/TRBV6-3|TRBJ1-1
CASSYPNMGPTWGGTEAFF
TGTGCCAGCAGTTACCCCAACATGGGCCCAACATGGGGGGGCACTGAAGCTTTCTTT
>-|-|TRBV6-5|TRBJ2-3
CASRDTGSGTDTQYF
TGTGCCAGCAGAGACACCGGATCCGGCACAGATACGCAGTATTTT
>TRBD2|-|TRBV5-4|TRBJ2-1
CASSLIGGDNEQFF
TGTGCCAGCAGCTTGATTGGGGGGGACAATGAGCAGTTCTTC
>TRBD2|-|TRBV7-8|TRBJ2-4
CASSPRKLAGGTRAKNIQYF
TGTGCCAGCAGCCCCCGAAAGTTAGCGGGAGGGACCCGAGCCAAAAACATTCAGTACTTC
>TRBD2|once|TRBV10-3|TRBJ2-1
CAICPVAGGLGEQFF
TGTGCCATCTGCCCTGTAGCGGGAGGTCTGGGTGAGCAGTTCTTC
>-|-|TRBV2|TRBJ2-5
CASSEGAYQETQYF
TGTGCCAGCAGTGAAGGGGCCTACCAAGAGACCCAGTACTTC
>TRBD1|-|TRBV3-1/TRBV3-2|TRBJ1-2
CASSPTETGGDYGYTF
TGTGCCAGCAGCCCCACTGAGACAGGGGGAGACTATGGCTACACCTTC
>-|-|TRBV7-2|TRBJ1-2
CASSTGNYGYTF
TGTGCCAGCAGCACAGGGAACTATGGCTACACCTTC
>-|once|TRBV6-2/TRBV6-3|TRBJ2-3
CASSYGVANTDTQYF
TGTGCCAGCAGTTACGGAGTAGCTAATACAGATACGCAGTATTTT
>-|-|TRBV19|TRBJ2-7
CASSTTGSHEQYF
TGTGCCAGTAGTACCACAGGGTCCCACGAGCAGTACTTC
>TRBD2|-|TRBV28|TRBJ2-7
CASSQAGGSYEQYF
TGTGCCAGCAGCCAAGCGGGAGGGTCCTACGAGCAGTACTTC
>TRBD1|-|TRBV18|TRBJ1-5
CASSPPTGVGQPQHF
TGTGCCAGCTCACCACCGACAGGGGTTGGTCAGCCCCAGCATTTT
>TRBD2|-|TRBV18|TRBJ2-1
CASSPPAGGGNEQFF
TGTGCCAGCTCACCACCGGCGGGAGGGGGTAATGAGCAGTTCTTC
>TRBD2|-|TRBV24-1|TRBJ2-1
CATSDTILAGPLDEQFF
TGTGCCACCAGTGACACCATCCTAGCGGGACCCCTCGATGAGCAGTTCTTC
>TRBD1|-|TRBV10-1|TRBJ1-1
CASSEPDRGDTEAFF
TGCGCCAGCAGTGAGCCGGACAGGGGGGACACTGAAGCTTTCTTT
>TRBD1|few|TRBV5-1|TRBJ1-1
CASSPRQGHEAFF
TGCGCCAGCAGCCCCCGACAGGGTCATGAAGCTTTCTTT
>-|-|TRBV5-1|TRBJ1-2
CASRGGYGYTF
TGCGCCAGCAGGGGGGGCTATGGCTACACCTTC
>-|few|TRBV28|TRBJ1-5
CASSLRGIGNQPQHF
TGTGCCAGCAGCCTCCGGGGTATTGGCAATCAGCCCCAGCATTTT
>-|-|TRBV6-5|TRBJ2-5
CASSPGVLQETQYF
TGTGCCAGCAGTCCAGGGGTCCTCCAAGAGACCCAGTACTTC
>-|-|TRBV4-1|TRBJ1-2
CASSQELPGWRVEGYTF
TGCGCCAGCAGCCAAGAACTCCCCGGCTGGAGGGTGGAGGGCTACACCTTC
>-|few|TRBV30|TRBJ2-7
CAWSVLGLGGSYEQYF
TGTGCCTGGAGTGTACTCGGCCTGGGGGGCTCCTACGAGCAGTACTTC
>TRBD2|-|TRBV19|TRBJ2-3
CASSVGLADTDTQYF
TGTGCCAGTAGTGTGGGACTAGCGGACACAGATACGCAGTATTTT
>TRBD1|-|TRBV19|TRBJ1-2
CASSTGQDYGYTF
TGTGCCAGTAGTACCGGACAGGACTATGGCTACACCTTC
>TRBD1|-|TRBV3-1/TRBV3-2|TRBJ1-2
CASSPTPEGAGGYTF
TGTGCCAGCAGCCCGACCCCTGAGGGGGCGGGCGGCTACACCTTC